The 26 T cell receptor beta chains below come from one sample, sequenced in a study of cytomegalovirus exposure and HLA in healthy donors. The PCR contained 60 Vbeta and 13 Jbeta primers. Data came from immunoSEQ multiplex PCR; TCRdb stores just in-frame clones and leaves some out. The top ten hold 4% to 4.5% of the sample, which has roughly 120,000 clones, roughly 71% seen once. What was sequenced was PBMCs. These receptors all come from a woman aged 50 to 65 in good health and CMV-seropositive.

CDR3 in amino acids: CASSYGRAYEQYF. The CDR3 DNA sequence: TGTGCCAGCAGTTACGGGCGGGCATACGAGCAGTACTTC. This rearrangement joins TRBV6-5 to TRBJ2-7; D possibly corresponds to TRBD2 (5 bases). Trimming cost V 2 bases and J 4 bases, with 9 bases left between them. There are 13 residues in the CDR3. Germline V gene data show CDR1 as MNHEY and CDR2 as SVGAGI.

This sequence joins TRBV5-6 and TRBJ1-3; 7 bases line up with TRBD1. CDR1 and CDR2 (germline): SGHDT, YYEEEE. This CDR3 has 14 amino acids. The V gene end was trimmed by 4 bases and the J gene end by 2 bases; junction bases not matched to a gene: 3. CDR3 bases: TGTGCCAGCAGCCGGGGGACAGCTGGAAACACCATATATTTT. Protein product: CASSRGTAGNTIYF.

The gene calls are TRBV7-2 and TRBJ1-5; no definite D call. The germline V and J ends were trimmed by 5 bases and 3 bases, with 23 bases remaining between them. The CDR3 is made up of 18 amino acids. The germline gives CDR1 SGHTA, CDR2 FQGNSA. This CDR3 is CASSTSRYGGRNNQPQHF. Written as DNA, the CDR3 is TGTGCCAGCAGCACGAGTCGGTACGGCGGAAGAAACAATCAGCCCCAGCATTTT.

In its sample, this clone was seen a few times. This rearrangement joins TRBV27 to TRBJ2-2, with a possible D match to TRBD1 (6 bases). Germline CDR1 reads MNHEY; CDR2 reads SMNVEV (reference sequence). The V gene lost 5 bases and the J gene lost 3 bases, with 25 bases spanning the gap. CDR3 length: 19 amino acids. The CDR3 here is CASSPPGRVSGAHTGELFF. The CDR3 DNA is TGTGCCAGCAGTCCCCCAGGTCGTGTGTCAGGGGCCCACACCGGGGAGCTGTTTTTT.

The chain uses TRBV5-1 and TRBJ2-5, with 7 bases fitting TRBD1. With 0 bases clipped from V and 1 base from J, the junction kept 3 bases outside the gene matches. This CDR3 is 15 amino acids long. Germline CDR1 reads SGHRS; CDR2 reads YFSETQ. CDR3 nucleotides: TGCGCCAGCAGCTTGGCGCAGGGGGTCCAAGAGACCCAGTACTTC. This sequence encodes CASSLAQGVQETQYF.

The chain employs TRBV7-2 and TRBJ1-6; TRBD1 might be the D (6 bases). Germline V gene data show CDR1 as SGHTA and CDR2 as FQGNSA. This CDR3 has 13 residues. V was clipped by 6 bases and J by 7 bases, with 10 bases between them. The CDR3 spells CASSTGWNSPLHF. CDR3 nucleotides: TGTGCCAGCAGTACAGGGTGGAATTCACCCCTCCACTTT.

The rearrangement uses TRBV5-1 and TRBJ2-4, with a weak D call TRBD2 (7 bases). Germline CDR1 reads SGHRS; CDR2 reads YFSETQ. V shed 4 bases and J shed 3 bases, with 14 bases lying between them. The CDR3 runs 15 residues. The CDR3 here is CASSITGRDKNIQYF. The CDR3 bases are TGCGCCAGCAGCATTACAGGGAGGGACAAAAACATTCAGTACTTC.

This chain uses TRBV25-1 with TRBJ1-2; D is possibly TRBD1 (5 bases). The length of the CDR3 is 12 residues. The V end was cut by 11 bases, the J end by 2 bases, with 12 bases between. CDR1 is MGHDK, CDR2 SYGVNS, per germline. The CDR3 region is CAAAGGNYGYTF. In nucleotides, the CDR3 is TGTGCCGCAGCCGGGGGAAACTATGGCTACACCTTC.

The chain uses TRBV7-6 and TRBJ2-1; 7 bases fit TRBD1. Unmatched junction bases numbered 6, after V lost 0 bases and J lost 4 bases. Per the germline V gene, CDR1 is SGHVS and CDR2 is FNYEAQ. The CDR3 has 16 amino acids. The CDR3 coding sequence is TGTGCCAGCAGCTTAGCGCCCGGGACAGATTACAATGAGCAGTTCTTC. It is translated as CASSLAPGTDYNEQFF.

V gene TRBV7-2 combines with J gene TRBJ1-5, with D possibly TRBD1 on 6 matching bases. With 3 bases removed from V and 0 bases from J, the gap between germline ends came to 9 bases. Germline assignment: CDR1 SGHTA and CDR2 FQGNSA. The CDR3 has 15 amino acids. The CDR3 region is CASSFGQTSNQPQHF. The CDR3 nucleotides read TGTGCCAGCAGCTTCGGACAGACTAGCAATCAGCCCCAGCATTTT.

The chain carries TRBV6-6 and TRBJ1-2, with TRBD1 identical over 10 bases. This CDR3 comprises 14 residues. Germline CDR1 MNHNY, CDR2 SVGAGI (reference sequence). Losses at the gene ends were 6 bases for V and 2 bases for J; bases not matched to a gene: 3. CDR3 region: CASSSGQGNYGYTF. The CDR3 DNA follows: TGTGCCAGCAGCTCGGGACAGGGGAACTATGGCTACACCTTC.

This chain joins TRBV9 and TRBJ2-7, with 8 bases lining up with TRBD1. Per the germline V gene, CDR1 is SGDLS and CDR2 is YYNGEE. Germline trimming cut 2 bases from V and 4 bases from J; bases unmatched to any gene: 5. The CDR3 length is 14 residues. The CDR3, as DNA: TGTGCCAGCAGCGTTTTAGACAGGGGTTACGAGCAGTACTTC. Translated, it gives CASSVLDRGYEQYF.

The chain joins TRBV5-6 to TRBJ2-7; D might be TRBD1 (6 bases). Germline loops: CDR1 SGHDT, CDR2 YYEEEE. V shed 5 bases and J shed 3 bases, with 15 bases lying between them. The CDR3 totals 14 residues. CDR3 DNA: TGTGCCAGCAGACAGGGACCCTTAGTCTACGAGCAGTACTTC. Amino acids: CASRQGPLVYEQYF.

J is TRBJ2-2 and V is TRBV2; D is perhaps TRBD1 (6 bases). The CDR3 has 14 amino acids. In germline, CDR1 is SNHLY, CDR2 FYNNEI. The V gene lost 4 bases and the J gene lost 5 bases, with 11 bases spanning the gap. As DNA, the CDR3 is TGTGCCAGCAGTGTGGGCCAGGGGACCGGGGAGCTGTTTTTT. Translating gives CASSVGQGTGELFF.

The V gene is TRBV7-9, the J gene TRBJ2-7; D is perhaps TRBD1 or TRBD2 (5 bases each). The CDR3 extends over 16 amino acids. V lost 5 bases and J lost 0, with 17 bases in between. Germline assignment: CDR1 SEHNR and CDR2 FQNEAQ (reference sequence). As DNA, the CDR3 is TGTGCCAGCAGCCTAGGGGTGGGCGGGCGCTCCTACGAGCAGTACTTC. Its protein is CASSLGVGGRSYEQYF. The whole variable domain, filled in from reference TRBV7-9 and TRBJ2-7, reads DTGVSQNPRHKITKRGQNVTFRCDPISEHNRLYWYRQTLGQGPEFLTYFQNEAQLEKSRLLSDRFSAERPKGSFSTLEIQRTEQGDSAMYLCASSLGVGGRSYEQYFGPGTRLTVT.

CDR3 protein: CASSQDSAGAASGYTF. CDR3 DNA sequence: TGTGCCAGCAGCCAAGATTCTGCAGGGGCGGCGTCAGGCTACACCTTC. The chain couples TRBV4-2 to TRBJ1-2; a weak D match, TRBD1 (6 bases). V was clipped by 0 bases and J by 8 bases, with 19 bases between them. Per germline, CDR1 LGHNA and CDR2 YNFKEQ. This CDR3 contains 16 residues.

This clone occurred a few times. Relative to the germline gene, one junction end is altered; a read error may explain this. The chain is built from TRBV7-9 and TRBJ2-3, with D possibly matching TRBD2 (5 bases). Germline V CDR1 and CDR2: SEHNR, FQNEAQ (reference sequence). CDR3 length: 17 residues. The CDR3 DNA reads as TGCGCCAGCAGCCAAGAGGGATATGTACGGGGCACAGATACGCAGTATTTT. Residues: CASSQEGYVRGTDTQYF. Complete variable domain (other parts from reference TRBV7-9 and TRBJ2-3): DTGVSQNPRHKITKRGQNVTFRCDPISEHNRLYWYRQTLGQGPEFLTYFQNEAQLEKSRLLSDRFSAERPKGSFSTLEIQRTEQGDSAMYLCASSQEGYVRGTDTQYFGPGTRLTVL.

CDR3 sequence reads: CASSHWTSGPRGGYTF. CDR3 bases: TGCGCCAGCAGCCACTGGACGTCGGGGCCCCGGGGGGGCTACACCTTC. The rearrangement joins TRBV4-3 to TRBJ1-2; D is possibly TRBD1 (5 bases). Looked up from germline, CDR1 is LGHNA and CDR2 is YSLEER. The CDR3 extends over 16 amino acids. Trimming pared 3 bases from V and 8 bases from J, leaving 22 bases between.

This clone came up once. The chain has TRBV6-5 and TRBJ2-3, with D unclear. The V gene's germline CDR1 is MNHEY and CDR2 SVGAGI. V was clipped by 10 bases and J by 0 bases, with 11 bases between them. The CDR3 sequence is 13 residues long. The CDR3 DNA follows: TGTGCCATGGCTAGATCTAGCACAGATACGCAGTATTTT. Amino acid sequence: CAMARSSTDTQYF.

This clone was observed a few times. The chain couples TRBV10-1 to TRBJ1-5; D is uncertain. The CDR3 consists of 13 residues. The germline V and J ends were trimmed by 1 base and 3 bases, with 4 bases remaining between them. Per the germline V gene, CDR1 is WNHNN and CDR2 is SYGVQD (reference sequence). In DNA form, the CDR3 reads TGCGCCAGCAGTGAGTATATCAATCAGCCCCAGCATTTT. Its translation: CASSEYINQPQHF.

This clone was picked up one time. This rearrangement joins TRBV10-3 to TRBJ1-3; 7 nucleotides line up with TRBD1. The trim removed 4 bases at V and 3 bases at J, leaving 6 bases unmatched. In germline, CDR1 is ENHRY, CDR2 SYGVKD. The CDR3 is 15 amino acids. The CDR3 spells CAISVGGLGGNTIYF. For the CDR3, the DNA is TGTGCCATCAGTGTAGGGGGCTTGGGTGGAAACACCATATATTTT.

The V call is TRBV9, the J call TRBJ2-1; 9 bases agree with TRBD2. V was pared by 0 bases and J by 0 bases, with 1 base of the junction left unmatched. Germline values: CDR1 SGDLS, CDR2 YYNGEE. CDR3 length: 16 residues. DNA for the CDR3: TGTGCCAGCAGCGTAGATAGCGGGGGCTCCTACAATGAGCAGTTCTTC. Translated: CASSVDSGGSYNEQFF.

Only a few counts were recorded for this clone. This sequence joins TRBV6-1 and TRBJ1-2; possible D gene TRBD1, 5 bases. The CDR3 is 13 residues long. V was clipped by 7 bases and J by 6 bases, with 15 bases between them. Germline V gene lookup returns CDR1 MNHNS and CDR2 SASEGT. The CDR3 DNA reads TGTGCCAGCACCGCTCGGGAGGGGAATGGCTACACCTTC. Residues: CASTAREGNGYTF.

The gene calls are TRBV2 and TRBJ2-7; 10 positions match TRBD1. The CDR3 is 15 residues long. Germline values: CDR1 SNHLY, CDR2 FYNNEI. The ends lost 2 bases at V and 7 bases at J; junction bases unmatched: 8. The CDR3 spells CASSESGQGVGEQYF. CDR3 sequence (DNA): TGTGCCAGCAGTGAAAGTGGACAGGGGGTGGGGGAGCAGTACTTC.

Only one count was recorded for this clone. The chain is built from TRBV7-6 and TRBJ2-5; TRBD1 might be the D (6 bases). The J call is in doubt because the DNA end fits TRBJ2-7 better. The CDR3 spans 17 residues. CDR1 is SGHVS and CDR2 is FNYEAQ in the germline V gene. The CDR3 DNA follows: TGTGCCAGCAGCTTAGTGGCTCACAGGGTAGGCTCCTACGAGCAGTACTTC. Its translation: CASSLVAHRVGSYEQYF.

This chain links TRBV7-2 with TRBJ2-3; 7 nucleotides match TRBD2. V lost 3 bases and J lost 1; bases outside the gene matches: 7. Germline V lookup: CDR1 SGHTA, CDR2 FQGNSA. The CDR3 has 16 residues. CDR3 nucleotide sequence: TGTGCCAGCAGCTTGCATGGGCTAGCGGGCACAGATACGCAGTATTTT. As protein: CASSLHGLAGTDTQYF.